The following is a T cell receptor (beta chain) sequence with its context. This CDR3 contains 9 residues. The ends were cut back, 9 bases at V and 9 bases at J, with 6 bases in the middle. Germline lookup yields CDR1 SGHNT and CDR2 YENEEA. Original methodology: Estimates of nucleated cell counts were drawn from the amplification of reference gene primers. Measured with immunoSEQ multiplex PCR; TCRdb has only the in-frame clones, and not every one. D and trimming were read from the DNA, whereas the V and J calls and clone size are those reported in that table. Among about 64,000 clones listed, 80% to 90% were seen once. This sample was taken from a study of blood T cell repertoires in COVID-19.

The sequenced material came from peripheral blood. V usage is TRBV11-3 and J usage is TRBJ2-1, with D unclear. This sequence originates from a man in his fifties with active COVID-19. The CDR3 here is CARGGEQFF. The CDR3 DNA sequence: TGTGCCAGAGGCGGTGAGCAGTTCTTC. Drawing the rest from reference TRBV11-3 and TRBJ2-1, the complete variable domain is EAGVVQSPRYKIIEKKQPVAFWCNPISGHNTLYWYLQNLGQGPELLIRYENEEAVDDSQLPKDRFSAERLKGVDSTLKIQPAELGDSAVYLCARGGEQFFGPGTRLTVL.